The T cell receptor beta chain described here comes from a study of blood T cell repertoires in COVID-19. Study-level background: The samples span acute and convalescent COVID-19 from the United States, Italy and Spain.

The germline V gene has CDR1 SQVTM and CDR2 ANQGSEA. The CDR3 runs 12 residues. The V and J ends lost 6 bases and 5 bases respectively, with 11 bases between them. Per the authors' pipeline: For nucleated cells, counts were estimated from reference gene primer amplification. Clones were read by immunoSEQ multiplex PCR, and TCRdb kept only the in-frame ones, dropping some. Clone size and the V and J calls come from that table; the DNA yielded D and trimming. The sample carries about 130,000 clones, roughly 80% recorded once. This chain links TRBV29-1 with TRBJ1-5, with D tentatively TRBD1 (6 bases). Material: peripheral blood. The clonotype was recovered from a woman aged 60 to 75 with acute or convalescent COVID-19. The CDR3 sequence: CSVKDSYQPQHF. CDR3 in DNA: TGCAGCGTAAAGGACAGTTATCAGCCCCAGCATTTT.